This T cell receptor beta chain was recorded in a study of shared clonotypes between healthy human individuals. Background on the study: The study used three CD4 naive, three CD4 memory, two CD8 naive and one CD8 memory plate per donor. Study conclusions and caveats: Across a few donors, naive CD4 shared roughly 5.2%, naive CD8 approximately 3.5%, memory CD4 roughly 2.1%, memory CD8 about 0.4%. The sole specimen, blood, was sampled, and tissue repertoires likely differ.

Germline V gene sequence: CDR1 LNHDA, CDR2 SQIVND (reference sequence). V gave up 9 bases and J gave up 3 bases, with 11 bases separating them. The CDR3 spans 12 residues. About this clone: Its cognate antigen is unknown.

For each subset, genomic DNA was distributed in equal portions over several immunoSEQ plates. The table came from immunoSEQ multiplex PCR; TCRdb's copy has only in-frame clones and leaves some out. Among roughly 2.5 million clones listed, approximately 92% were seen once. Sequences were obtained from naive CD4+ T cells sorted from blood. The subset was: CD45RA+ positively selected. The chain carries TRBV19 and TRBJ1-2; tentative D call: TRBD1 (6 bases). The receptor was derived from a man between 18 and 29 years old in good health. For the CDR3, the DNA is TGTGCCAGCTTCAGGGGATACTATGGCTACACCTTC. As protein: CASFRGYYGYTF.